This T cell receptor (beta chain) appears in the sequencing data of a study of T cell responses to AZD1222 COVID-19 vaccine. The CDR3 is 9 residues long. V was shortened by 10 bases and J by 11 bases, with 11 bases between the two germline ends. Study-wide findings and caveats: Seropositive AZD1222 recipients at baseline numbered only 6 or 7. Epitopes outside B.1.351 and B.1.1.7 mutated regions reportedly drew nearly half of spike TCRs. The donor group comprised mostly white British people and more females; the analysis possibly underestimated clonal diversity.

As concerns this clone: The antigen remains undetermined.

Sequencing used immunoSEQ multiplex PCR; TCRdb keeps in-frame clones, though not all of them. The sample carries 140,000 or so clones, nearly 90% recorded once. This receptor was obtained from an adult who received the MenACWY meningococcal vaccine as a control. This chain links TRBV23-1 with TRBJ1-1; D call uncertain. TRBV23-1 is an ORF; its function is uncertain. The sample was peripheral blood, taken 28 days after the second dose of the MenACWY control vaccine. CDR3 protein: CANTAGAFF. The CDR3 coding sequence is TGCGCCAACACCGCGGGGGCTTTCTTT.